This T cell receptor beta chain was sequenced in a study of T cells in Graves' hyperthyroidism and ophthalmopathy. Study information: Peripheral blood was collected at initial diagnosis, before any treatment. Notes on the study in general: Stable hyperthyroidism was separated from ophthalmopathy by a model based on 13 V-J features.

Germline V gene lookup returns CDR1 SEHNR and CDR2 FQNEAQ (reference sequence). V shed 5 bases and J shed 2 bases, with 16 bases lying between them. The CDR3 contains 15 residues. Amplification targeted TCR beta CDR3 regions from RNA transcripts. HTBI primers were the set used in a first-round RT-PCR of the TCR CDR3. TCRdb re-analysed the multiplex PCR reads in MiXCR, keeping a single row per CDR3 protein. This repertoire shows about 840,000 distinct CDR3 sequences, around 39% found once; its top ten account for approximately 8.7%. Regarding this clonotype: Its antigen is unidentified.

Exclusion of patients followed from uncontrolled infection, other autoimmune disease, pregnancy or lactation. The chain couples TRBV7-9 to TRBJ2-7, with D possibly TRBD1 on 5 matching bases. The sample was blood. This TCR derives from a man between 18 and 29 years old with Graves' hyperthyroidism. CDR3 DNA sequence: TGTGCCAGCAGCCCTCAGGGAAGTCCTCCCTACGAGCAGTACTTC. This sequence encodes CASSPQGSPPYEQYF.